This T cell receptor beta chain was profiled in a study of T-cell reconstitution after alpha-beta-depleted transplantation in children. This clonotype was seen more than once but under ten times. Germline V gene lookup returns CDR1 MGHDK and CDR2 SYGVNS. V dropped 3 bases and J dropped 6 bases, with 6 bases sitting between them. This CDR3 is 11 amino acids long. Preparation of the TCRbeta library involved a method that used unique molecular identifiers. TCRdb reprocessed the PCR reads with MiXCR, giving one entry per CDR3 protein. The table shows about 400,000 distinct CDR3 sequences, with more than 10% occurring only once.

The chain recombines TRBV25-1 with TRBJ2-7; D ambiguous. This material consisted of PBMCs, taken from the stem cell graft. The source is a human donor who donated a stem cell graft to a child with Fanconi anemia. CDR3 nucleotides: TGTGCCAGCAGTGACCCGACCGAGCAGTACTTC. This gives the protein CASSDPTEQYF.